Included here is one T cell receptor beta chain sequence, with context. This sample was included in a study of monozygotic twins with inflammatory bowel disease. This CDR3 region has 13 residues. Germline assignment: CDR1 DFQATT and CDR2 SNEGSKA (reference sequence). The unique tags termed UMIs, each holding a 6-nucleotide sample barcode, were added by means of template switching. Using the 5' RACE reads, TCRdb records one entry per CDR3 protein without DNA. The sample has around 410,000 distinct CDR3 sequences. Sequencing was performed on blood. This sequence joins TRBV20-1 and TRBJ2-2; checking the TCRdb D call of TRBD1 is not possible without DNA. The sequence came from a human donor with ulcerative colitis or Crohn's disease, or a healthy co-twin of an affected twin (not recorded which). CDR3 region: CSAGTGNTGELFF.